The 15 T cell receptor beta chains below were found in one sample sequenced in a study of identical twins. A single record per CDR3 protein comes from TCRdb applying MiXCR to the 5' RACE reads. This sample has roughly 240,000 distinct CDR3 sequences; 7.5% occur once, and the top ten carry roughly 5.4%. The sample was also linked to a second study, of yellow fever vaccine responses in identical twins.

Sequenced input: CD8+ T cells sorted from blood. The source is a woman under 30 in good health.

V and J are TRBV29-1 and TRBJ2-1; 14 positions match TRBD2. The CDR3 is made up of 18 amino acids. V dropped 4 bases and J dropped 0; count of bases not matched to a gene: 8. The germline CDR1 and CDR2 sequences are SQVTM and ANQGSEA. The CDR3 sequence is CSVVGLAGGEISYNEQFF. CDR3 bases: TGCAGCGTTGTAGGACTAGCGGGGGGAGAGATCTCCTACAATGAGCAGTTCTTC.

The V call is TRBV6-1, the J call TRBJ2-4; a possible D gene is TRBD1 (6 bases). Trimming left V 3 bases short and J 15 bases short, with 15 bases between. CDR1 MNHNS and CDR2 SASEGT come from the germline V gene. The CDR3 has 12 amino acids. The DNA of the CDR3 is TGTGCCAGCAGTGACCGGGACATAAGTTGGTACTTC. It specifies CASSDRDISWYF.

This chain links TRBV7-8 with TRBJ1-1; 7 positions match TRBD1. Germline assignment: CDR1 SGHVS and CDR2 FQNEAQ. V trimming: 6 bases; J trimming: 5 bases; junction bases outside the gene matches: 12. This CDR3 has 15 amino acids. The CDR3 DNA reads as TGTGCCAGCAGAAATAACAGGGGAGTCAGTACTGAAGCTTTCTTT. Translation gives CASRNNRGVSTEAFF.

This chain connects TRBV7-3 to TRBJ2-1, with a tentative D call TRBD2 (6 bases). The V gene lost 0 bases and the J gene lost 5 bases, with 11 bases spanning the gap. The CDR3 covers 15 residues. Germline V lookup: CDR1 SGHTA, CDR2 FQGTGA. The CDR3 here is CASSLTRREDNEQFF. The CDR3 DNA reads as TGTGCCAGCAGCTTAACGCGGCGGGAAGACAATGAGCAGTTCTTC.

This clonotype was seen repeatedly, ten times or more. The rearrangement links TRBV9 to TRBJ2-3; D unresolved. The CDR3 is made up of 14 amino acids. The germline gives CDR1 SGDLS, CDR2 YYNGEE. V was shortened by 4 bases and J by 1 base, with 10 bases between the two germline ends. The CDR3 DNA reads TGTGCCAGCAGCCCGAGTCTGGGCACAGATACGCAGTATTTT. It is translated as CASSPSLGTDTQYF.

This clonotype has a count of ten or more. For the CDR3, the DNA is TGTGCCAGCAGTCCCGGGCTAGCGGAAGAGACCCAGTACTTC. It translates to CASSPGLAEETQYF. The chain uses TRBV6-2 or TRBV6-3 and TRBJ2-5, with 7 bases identical to TRBD2. The V and J ends lost 5 bases and 3 bases, in that order; junction bases with no gene match: 6. CDR1 MNHEY and CDR2 SVGEGT come from the germline V gene. This CDR3 is built from 14 residues.

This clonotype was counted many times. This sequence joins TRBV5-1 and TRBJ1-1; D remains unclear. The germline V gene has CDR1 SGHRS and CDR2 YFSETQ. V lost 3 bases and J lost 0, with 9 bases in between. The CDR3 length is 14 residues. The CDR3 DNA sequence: TGCGCCAGCAGCTCGGACGGTATGAACACTGAAGCTTTCTTT. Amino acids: CASSSDGMNTEAFF.

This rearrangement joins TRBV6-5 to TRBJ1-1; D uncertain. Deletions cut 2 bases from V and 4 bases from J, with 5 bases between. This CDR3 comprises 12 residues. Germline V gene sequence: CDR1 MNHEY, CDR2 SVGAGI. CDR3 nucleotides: TGTGCCAGCAGTTACAAAGGCACTGAAGCTTTCTTT. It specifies CASSYKGTEAFF.

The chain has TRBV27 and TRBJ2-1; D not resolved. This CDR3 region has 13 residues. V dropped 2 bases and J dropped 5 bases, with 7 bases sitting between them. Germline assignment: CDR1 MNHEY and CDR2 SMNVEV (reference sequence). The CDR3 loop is CASSLTPHNEQFF. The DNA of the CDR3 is TGTGCCAGCAGTTTAACACCCCACAATGAGCAGTTCTTC.

CDR3 sequence reads: CASSLTSSYEQYF. In DNA form, the CDR3 reads TGTGCCAGCAGCTTGACATCCTCCTACGAGCAGTACTTC. This chain links TRBV5-5 with TRBJ2-7; D uncertain. From germline, CDR1 is SGHKS and CDR2 YYEKEE (reference sequence). With 1 base removed from V and 0 bases from J, the gap between germline ends came to 5 bases. The length of the CDR3 is 13 residues.

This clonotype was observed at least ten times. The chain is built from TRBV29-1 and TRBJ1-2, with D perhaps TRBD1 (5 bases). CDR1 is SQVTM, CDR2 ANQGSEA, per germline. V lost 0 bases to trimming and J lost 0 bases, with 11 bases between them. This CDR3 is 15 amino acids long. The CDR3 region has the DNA TGCAGCGTTGAAGATACAGGACTCCCTAACTATGGCTACACCTTC. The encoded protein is CSVEDTGLPNYGYTF.

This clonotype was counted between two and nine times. CDR3 nucleotides: TGTGCCAGCAGCGAGACGGGACAACTCCAAGAGACCCAGTACTTC. Amino acid sequence: CASSETGQLQETQYF. The chain has TRBV9 and TRBJ2-5; D is perhaps TRBD1 (6 bases). V was clipped by 3 bases and J by 1 base, with 13 bases between them. This CDR3 contains 15 residues. Germline CDR1 is SGDLS and CDR2 is YYNGEE.

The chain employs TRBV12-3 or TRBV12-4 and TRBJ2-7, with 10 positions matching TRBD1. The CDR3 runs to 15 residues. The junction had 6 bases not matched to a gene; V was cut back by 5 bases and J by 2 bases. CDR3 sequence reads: CASSPPGQGTYEQYF. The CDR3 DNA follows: TGTGCCAGCAGTCCCCCGGGACAGGGGACCTACGAGCAGTACTTC.

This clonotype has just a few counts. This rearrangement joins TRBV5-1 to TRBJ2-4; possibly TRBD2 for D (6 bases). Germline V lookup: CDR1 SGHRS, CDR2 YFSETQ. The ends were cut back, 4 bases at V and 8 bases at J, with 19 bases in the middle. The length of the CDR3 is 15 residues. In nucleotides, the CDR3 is TGCGCCAGCAGCATTGCGGGGCTTCGGGAAGACATTCAGTACTTC. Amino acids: CASSIAGLREDIQYF.

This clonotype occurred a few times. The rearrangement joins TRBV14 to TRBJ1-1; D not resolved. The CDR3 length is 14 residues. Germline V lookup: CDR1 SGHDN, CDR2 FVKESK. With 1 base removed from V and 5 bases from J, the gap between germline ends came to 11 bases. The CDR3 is CASSQAHLMTEAFF. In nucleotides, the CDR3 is TGTGCCAGCAGCCAAGCCCATTTGATGACTGAAGCTTTCTTT.